This T cell receptor beta chain was documented in a study of shared clonotypes between healthy human individuals. About the research overall: Donors had three CD4 naive, three CD4 memory, two CD8 naive and one CD8 memory plate apiece. Findings and caveats of the study: Shared across a few donors were 5% to 6% of the naive CD4 clonotypes. In general, naive subsets displayed greater estimated richness than memory subsets did. All-four-donor shared clonotypes had higher generation probabilities than non-shared clonotypes did.

Data came from immunoSEQ multiplex PCR; TCRdb stores just in-frame clones and leaves some out. This table holds around 2,000,000 clones, about 95% found once. The germline V gene encodes CDR1 MDHEN and CDR2 SYDVKM. CDR3 length: 14 residues. V lost 6 bases to trimming and J lost 7 bases, with 19 bases between them. CD45RO negativity and positive selection for CCR7 defined naive CD8 cells, a population that excluded terminally differentiated effector memory CD45RA+ cells. As for this clone: The antigen is undetermined.

This TCR derives from a man younger than 35 in good health. The chain employs TRBV28 and TRBJ2-7, with D perhaps given as TRBD1 or TRBD2 (5 bases each). Sequencing input: naive CD8+ T cells sorted from blood. The CDR3 nucleotides are TGTGCCAGCAGCCCTTTAGGGGATTGGAGGGAGCAGTACTTC. This gives the protein CASSPLGDWREQYF.